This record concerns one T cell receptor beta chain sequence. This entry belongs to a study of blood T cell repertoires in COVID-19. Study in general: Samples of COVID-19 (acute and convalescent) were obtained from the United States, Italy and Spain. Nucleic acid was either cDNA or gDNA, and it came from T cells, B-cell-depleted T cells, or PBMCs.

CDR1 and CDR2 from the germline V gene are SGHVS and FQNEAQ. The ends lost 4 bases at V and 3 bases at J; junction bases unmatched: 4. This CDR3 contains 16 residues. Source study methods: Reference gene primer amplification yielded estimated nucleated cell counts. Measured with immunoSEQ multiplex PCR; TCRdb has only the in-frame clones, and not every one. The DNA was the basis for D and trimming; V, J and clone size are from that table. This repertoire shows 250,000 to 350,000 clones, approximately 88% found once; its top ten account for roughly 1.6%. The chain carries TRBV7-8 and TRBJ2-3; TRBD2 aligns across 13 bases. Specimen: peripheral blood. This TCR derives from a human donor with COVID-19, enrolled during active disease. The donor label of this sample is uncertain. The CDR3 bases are TGTGCCAGCAGCTGGACTAGCGGGGGTGGGACAGATACGCAGTATTTT. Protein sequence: CASSWTSGGGTDTQYF.